Below are 26 T cell receptor beta chains sequenced from a single sample in a study of T cell responses to AZD1222 COVID-19 vaccine (dated by TCRdb to the early 2020s). The protocol used for the library was the immunoSEQ multiplex PCR assay. TCRdb provides this immuneACCESS table in a form limited to in-frame rearrangements. Some clones are lacking; in checked studies, under half of them reflect an unresolved V gene, and why the rest are absent is not known. The sample table records over 85,000 clones; about nine tenths of these occur just once. About 1.6% of the sample is in the top ten clones. The time point label, read with the paper, signifies: baseline before first vaccination. The source was peripheral blood, collected on day 0 of AZD1222 vaccination. The receptors were gathered from an adult in good health.

The V and J genes are TRBV30 and TRBJ2-3; D might be TRBD1 (6 bases). Deletions cut 3 bases from V and 4 bases from J, with 20 bases between. Per the germline V gene, CDR1 is GTSNPN and CDR2 is SVGIG (reference sequence). The CDR3 length is 16 residues. CDR3 nucleotide sequence: TGTGCCTGGAGACCAGGGGTCTCGCAAAGCTCAGATACGCAGTATTTT. It is translated as CAWRPGVSQSSDTQYF.

This clone has a handful of counts. This chain joins TRBV2 and TRBJ2-2; unclear D gene. The CDR3 has 11 residues. Trimming removed 7 bases at V and 9 bases at J, with 9 bases between. In germline, CDR1 is SNHLY, CDR2 FYNNEI. As DNA, the CDR3 is TGTGCCAGCACTGGCTCCCGGGAGCTGTTTTTT. Translated, it gives CASTGSRELFF.

This chain links TRBV5-1 with TRBJ2-7; D gene unclear. Looked up from germline, CDR1 is SGHRS and CDR2 is YFSETQ. This CDR3 spans 14 amino acids. V lost 4 bases, J lost 0 bases, and 11 bases lay in between. The DNA of the CDR3 is TGCGCCAGCAGCCAAGACGGAAGCTCCTACGAGCAGTACTTC. Its translation: CASSQDGSSYEQYF. The full variable domain, in which reference TRBV5-1 and TRBJ2-7 provide the parts outside the CDR3, is KAGVTQTPRYLIKTRGQQVTLSCSPISGHRSVSWYQQTPGQGLQFLFEYFSETQRNKGNFPGRFSGRQFSNSRSEMNVSTLELGDSALYLCASSQDGSSYEQYFGPGTRLTVT.

This clone was seen only once. This sequence joins TRBV14 and TRBJ1-2; 9 bases map to TRBD1. CDR3 length: 13 residues. Trimming cost V 4 bases and J 8 bases; bases outside gene matches: 5. CDR1 is SGHDN and CDR2 is FVKESK in the germline V gene. CDR3 DNA sequence: TGTGCCAGCAGCCCGGACAGGGGCTGGGGCTACACCTTC. Translation: CASSPDRGWGYTF.

The V and J genes are TRBV14 and TRBJ1-1; D ambiguous. The germline V gene has CDR1 SGHDN and CDR2 FVKESK. This CDR3 contains 13 residues. V was clipped by 2 bases and J by 0 bases, with 4 bases between them. CDR3 amino acids: CASSQTMNTEAFF. CDR3 coding DNA: TGTGCCAGCAGCCAAACGATGAACACTGAAGCTTTCTTT.

V is TRBV5-5 and J is TRBJ2-7, with D perhaps TRBD1 (5 bases). This CDR3 has 14 residues. V lost 4 bases to trimming and J lost 6 bases, with 17 bases between them. Germline assignment: CDR1 SGHKS and CDR2 YYEKEE (reference sequence). The CDR3 reads CASSQGPPLAEQYF. DNA for the CDR3: TGTGCCAGCAGCCAGGGCCCTCCCCTGGCCGAGCAGTACTTC.

This clone was seen a single time. The chain has TRBV7-6 and TRBJ1-2; tentatively, D is TRBD1 (5 bases). CDR1 is SGHVS and CDR2 is FNYEAQ in the germline V gene. V was shortened by 5 bases and J by 8 bases, with 27 bases between the two germline ends. There are 17 residues in the CDR3. This chain's CDR3 is CASSPSVPGTTKWGYTF. The DNA of the CDR3 is TGTGCCAGCAGCCCCTCAGTGCCGGGGACTACTAAGTGGGGCTACACCTTC.

This chain connects TRBV6-5 to TRBJ2-7; either TRBD1 or TRBD2 may supply D (5 bases each). This CDR3 has 14 residues. V was shortened by 3 bases and J by 4 bases, with 13 bases between the two germline ends. CDR1 and CDR2 from the germline V gene are MNHEY and SVGAGI. The DNA for the CDR3 is TGTGCCAGCAGTTATGGCAGGGAGTTTTACGAGCAGTACTTC. It specifies CASSYGREFYEQYF.

The rearrangement joins TRBV9 to TRBJ1-2; 9 positions match TRBD1. This CDR3 is 16 amino acids long. The germline CDR1 and CDR2 sequences are SGDLS and YYNGEE. V lost 0 bases, J lost 4 bases, and 7 bases stayed unmatched. The CDR3 region has the DNA TGTGCCAGCAGCGTAGAAGCGACAGGGGGTGCCTATGGCTACACCTTC. Residues: CASSVEATGGAYGYTF.

This clone showed up just once. The J gene is TRBJ1-1, the V gene TRBV7-6, with D possibly matching TRBD1 (5 bases). The germline V gene has CDR1 SGHVS and CDR2 FNYEAQ. The CDR3 covers 15 residues. V lost 1 base and J lost 3, with 12 bases in between. CDR3 coding DNA: TGTGCCAGCAGCTTAGAGTCAGGGACCTACACTGAAGCTTTCTTT. Protein: CASSLESGTYTEAFF.

This sequence joins TRBV19 and TRBJ1-1, with D possibly TRBD1 on 6 matching bases. The CDR3 length is 14 residues. The V end lost 4 bases, the J end lost 5 bases, and 14 bases lay between the germline ends. Germline lookup yields CDR1 LNHDA and CDR2 SQIVND (reference sequence). The DNA of the CDR3 is TGTGCCAGTAGTACGGGAAGAGGGGGAACTGAAGCTTTCTTT. Translated: CASSTGRGGTEAFF. Full variable domain (outside the CDR3, taken from reference TRBV19 and TRBJ1-1): DGGITQSPKYLFRKEGQNVTLSCEQNLNHDAMYWYRQDPGQGLRLIYYSQIVNDFQKGDIAEGYSVSREKKESFPLTVTSAQKNPTAFYLCASSTGRGGTEAFFGQGTRLTVV.

The chain employs TRBV19 and TRBJ1-2, with 9 bases identical to TRBD1. J lost 4 bases, V lost 10 bases, and 7 bases had no gene match. The germline CDR1 and CDR2 sequences are LNHDA and SQIVND (reference sequence). The CDR3 contains 13 residues. This chain's CDR3 is CATGDREGYGYTF. DNA for the CDR3: TGTGCCACGGGGGACAGGGAGGGCTATGGCTACACCTTC. Full variable domain (missing parts from reference TRBV19 and TRBJ1-2): DGGITQSPKYLFRKEGQNVTLSCEQNLNHDAMYWYRQDPGQGLRLIYYSQIVNDFQKGDIAEGYSVSREKKESFPLTVTSAQKNPTAFYLCATGDREGYGYTFGSGTRLTVV.

The chain couples TRBV5-5 to TRBJ2-3, with D hard to call. Trimming took 0 bases from V and 0 from J, leaving 8 bases between them. The CDR3 consists of 15 residues. From germline, CDR1 is SGHKS and CDR2 YYEKEE (reference sequence). For the CDR3, the DNA is TGTGCCAGCAGCTTGGTTGGGGTAAGCACAGATACGCAGTATTTT. It encodes CASSLVGVSTDTQYF.

The V and J genes are TRBV9 and TRBJ2-1; 10 bases fit TRBD1. Trimming cost V 0 bases and J 6 bases; bases outside gene matches: 6. CDR3 size: 16 residues. The germline V gene has CDR1 SGDLS and CDR2 YYNGEE. The CDR3 here is CASSVDPGQGVNEQFF. Written as DNA, the CDR3 is TGTGCCAGCAGCGTAGATCCTGGACAGGGGGTCAATGAGCAGTTCTTC.

In DNA, the CDR3 is TGTGCCAGCAGCTTAGTAGGGGGCGCGGCTAATGAAAAACTGTTTTTT. Translation gives CASSLVGGAANEKLFF. V gene TRBV7-8 combines with J gene TRBJ1-4, with TRBD1 matching over 7 bases. CDR1 is SGHVS and CDR2 is FQNEAQ in the germline V gene. Unmatched junction bases numbered 5, after V lost 1 base and J lost 3 bases. The CDR3 length is 16 residues.

The V call is TRBV7-8, the J call TRBJ1-3, with TRBD1 as a possible D gene (6 bases). This CDR3 has 18 residues. The V gene's germline CDR1 is SGHVS and CDR2 FQNEAQ. Trimming took off 0 bases at V and 0 bases at J, with 15 bases between the two ends. The CDR3 coding sequence is TGTGCCAGCAGCTTAGCGCTGGGGGCTCCATACTCTGGAAACACCATATATTTT. Amino acid sequence: CASSLALGAPYSGNTIYF. The variable domain in full, with the rest retrieved from reference TRBV7-8 and TRBJ1-3, is GAGVSQSPRYKVAKRGQDVALRCDPISGHVSLFWYQQALGQGPEFLTYFQNEAQLDKSGLPSDRFFAERPEGSVSTLKIQRTQQEDSAVYLCASSLALGAPYSGNTIYFGEGSWLTVV.

J is TRBJ1-2 and V is TRBV29-1; no firm D call. With 0 bases removed from V and 3 bases from J, the gap between germline ends came to 17 bases. The CDR3 covers 16 residues. Germline V gene data show CDR1 as SQVTM and CDR2 as ANQGSEA. CDR3 amino acids: CSVEETGAAGDYGYTF. CDR3 coding DNA: TGCAGCGTTGAAGAAACTGGAGCCGCTGGTGACTATGGCTACACCTTC.

The chain combines TRBV27 with TRBJ2-1, with 7 bases that match TRBD1. Per germline, CDR1 MNHEY and CDR2 SMNVEV (reference sequence). This CDR3 region has 19 residues. V lost 5 bases to trimming and J lost 7 bases; unmatched junction nucleotides: 23. The CDR3 region has the DNA TGTGCCAGCAGTGCACCCCCCGGGACAGCAACGTCCTTTGGGAATGAGCAGTTCTTC. Translated: CASSAPPGTATSFGNEQFF.

The chain uses TRBV19 and TRBJ1-5, with D uncertain. CDR3 length: 15 amino acids. Per germline, CDR1 LNHDA and CDR2 SQIVND (reference sequence). Trimming cost V 7 bases and J 3 bases, with 16 bases left between them. Here the CDR3 DNA reads TGTGCCAGTAACCCCTTCCGGCGCTTCAATCAGCCCCAGCATTTT. This encodes CASNPFRRFNQPQHF.

The V call is TRBV11-2, the J call TRBJ2-7, with a weak D call TRBD2 (6 bases). Germline CDR1 and CDR2: SGHAT and FQNNGV. Trimming took off 2 bases at V and 2 bases at J, with 16 bases between the two ends. The CDR3 spans 16 residues. This CDR3 is CASSLRPGVTTYEQYF. The DNA of the CDR3 is TGTGCCAGCAGCTTACGCCCGGGGGTTACGACCTACGAGCAGTACTTC.

The V and J genes are TRBV27 and TRBJ1-2, with D possibly TRBD1 on 5 matching bases. The CDR3 covers 13 residues. Between the trimmed V and J ends, which lost 9 bases and 2 bases, there was a span of 13 bases. The V gene's germline CDR1 is MNHEY and CDR2 SMNVEV (reference sequence). The CDR3 sequence is CASADTLNYGYTF. The CDR3 DNA reads TGTGCCAGTGCGGACACCCTGAACTATGGCTACACCTTC.

This chain links TRBV18 with TRBJ1-1; D gene uncertain. The CDR3 is 14 residues long. Between the trimmed V and J ends, which lost 1 base and 3 bases, there was a span of 9 bases. CDR1 KGHSH and CDR2 LQKENI come from the germline V gene. Written as DNA, the CDR3 is TGTGCCAGCTCACCACTACAGTCGGACACTGAAGCTTTCTTT. Amino acid sequence: CASSPLQSDTEAFF.

V is TRBV23-1 and J is TRBJ1-1, with a tentative D call TRBD1 (6 bases). TRBV23-1 is identified as an open reading frame with a role that is uncertain. This CDR3 is 15 amino acids long. Between the trimmed V and J ends, which lost 4 bases and 4 bases, there was a span of 16 bases. This chain's CDR3 is CASSPPRQDVTEAFF. CDR3 coding DNA: TGCGCCAGCAGTCCGCCCCGACAGGATGTCACTGAAGCTTTCTTT.

The chain employs TRBV3-1 (or the pseudogene TRBV3-2) and TRBJ1-4; perhaps TRBD1 as D (5 bases). Germline CDR1 is LGHDT and CDR2 is YNNKEL (reference sequence). The CDR3 has 13 amino acids. The V and J ends lost 8 bases and 8 bases respectively, with 15 bases between them. In DNA, the CDR3 is TGTGCCAGCCAGAGGGGAGGAATGGAAAAACTGTTTTTT. Translation gives CASQRGGMEKLFF.

The gene calls are TRBV27 and TRBJ1-2, with D uncertain. The ends were cut back, 6 bases at V and 1 base at J, with 6 bases in the middle. The CDR3 runs 12 residues. CDR1 is MNHEY, CDR2 SMNVEV, per germline (reference sequence). The CDR3 nucleotides are TGTGCCAGCAGACGGGGTAACTATGGCTACACCTTC. This encodes CASRRGNYGYTF.

The gene calls are TRBV2 and TRBJ1-2; a possible D gene is TRBD1 (5 bases). Germline CDR1 reads SNHLY; CDR2 reads FYNNEI. Between the trimmed V and J ends, which lost 1 base and 3 bases, there was a span of 12 bases. The CDR3 totals 15 residues. CDR3 DNA sequence: TGTGCCAGCAGTGAAGGTGGGGCCAGGGACTATGGCTACACCTTC. The encoded protein is CASSEGGARDYGYTF.